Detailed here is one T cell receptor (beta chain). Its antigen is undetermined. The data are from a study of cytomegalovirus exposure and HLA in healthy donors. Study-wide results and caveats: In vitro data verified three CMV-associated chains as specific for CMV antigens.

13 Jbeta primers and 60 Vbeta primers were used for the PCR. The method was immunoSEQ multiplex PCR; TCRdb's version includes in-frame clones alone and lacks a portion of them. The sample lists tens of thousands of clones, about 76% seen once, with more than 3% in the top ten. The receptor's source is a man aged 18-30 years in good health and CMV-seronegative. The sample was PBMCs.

The CDR3 spells CASSLGRTGGTTEAFF. The DNA for the CDR3 is TGCGCCAGCAGCTTGGGCCGGACAGGGGGGACCACTGAAGCTTTCTTT. The chain employs TRBV5-1 and TRBJ1-1; 10 nucleotides agree with TRBD1. CDR3 length: 16 amino acids. Per the germline V gene, CDR1 is SGHRS and CDR2 is YFSETQ. With 0 bases clipped from V and 4 bases from J, the junction kept 6 bases outside the gene matches.